This T cell receptor (delta chain) appears in the sequencing data of a study of Vδ1+ human thymocytes. The template was reverse-transcribed extracted RNA. The CDR3 regions were amplified by multiplex PCR from V-gene primers to a constant-region primer. TCRdb called clones from the multiplex PCR reads again using CATT. The sample includes about 73,000 delta-chain clones, around 35% of them seen just once. Worth noting for this clone: No antigen is known for it.

Study results and caveats: In the thymus, TRG and TRD repertoires looked highly polyclonal with Gaussian CDR3 lengths.

In germline, CDR1 is TSWWSYY, CDR2 QGS. The CDR3 sequence is 20 residues long. Trimming removed 8 bases at V and 7 bases at J, with 38 bases between. The clonotype comes from a boy in the first two years of life who had congenital heart surgery. V gene TRDV1 combines with J gene TRDJ1; either TRDD2 or TRDD3 may fit D (6 bases each). Sequenced: Vdelta1+ gamma-delta thymocytes from the thymus. Subset in this sample: FACS-sorted CD3+ TCRalphabeta- TCRVdelta1+ TCRVdelta2- thymocytes. CDR3 loop: CALWAQGSYDGGELSGKLIF. The CDR3, as DNA: TGTGCTCTTTGGGCCCAAGGGTCCTACGACGGGGGAGAGTTGTCGGGTAAACTCATCTTT.